Following are 31 T cell receptor beta chains from one sample sequenced in a study of blood T cells in healthy people across ages. A J-beta primer mix and a sample-barcoded 5' primer were used in a second PCR of roughly 7 to 12 cycles. TCRdb itself ran the 5' RACE reads through MiXCR, one entry per CDR3 protein. The sample consists of about 1.4 million distinct CDR3 sequences, approximately 63% of them appearing once. Specimen: blood. Receptors were obtained from a man aged 18 to 29 in good health.

A word on this clonotype: One junction end does not reproduce the germline sequence, and a read error may be involved. V and J are TRBV7-2 and TRBJ2-1, with a tentative D call TRBD2 (5 bases). Germline assignment: CDR1 SGHTA and CDR2 FQGNSA. The CDR3 is 17 residues long. As DNA, the CDR3 is TGTGCCAGCAGCCCATACAGAGCGGTGAGCTCCTACAATGAGCAGTTCTTT. Its translation is CASSPYRAVSSYNEQFF.

Only a few counts were recorded for this clonotype. V usage is TRBV7-2 and J usage is TRBJ2-7; 8 positions match TRBD2. The germline V gene encodes CDR1 SGHTA and CDR2 FQGNSA. The CDR3 has 16 residues. J gave up 3 bases and V 0 bases, and 7 bases lay outside the gene matches. The CDR3, as DNA: TGTGCCAGCAGCTTAGCCCCGGGGGGGCTGGGCTACGAGCAGTACTTC. The encoded protein is CASSLAPGGLGYEQYF.

As for this clonotype: At one end the junction does not follow the germline gene, possibly because of a read error. The rearrangement joins TRBV27 to TRBJ2-7, with TRBD2 as a possible D gene (5 bases). The CDR3 spans 13 residues. Germline V CDR1 and CDR2: MNHEY, SMNVEV (reference sequence). CDR3 residues: CAGSFGDSYEQYF. CDR3 DNA: TGTGCCGGCAGTTTCGGGGACTCCTACGAGCAGTACTTC.

This chain joins TRBV4-2 and TRBJ2-3, with D unresolved. Germline assignment: CDR1 LGHNA and CDR2 YNFKEQ. CDR3 size: 14 residues. The V gene lost 1 base and the J gene lost 2 bases, with 7 bases spanning the gap. The CDR3: CASSQGPITDTQYF. CDR3 in DNA: TGTGCCAGCAGCCAAGGTCCCATCACAGATACGCAGTATTTT.

This clonotype was observed a handful of times. The chain employs TRBV10-3 and TRBJ2-5; 9 bases align to TRBD2. The CDR3 length is 14 residues. The junction had 2 bases not matched to a gene; V was cut back by 4 bases and J by 2 bases. Germline values: CDR1 ENHRY, CDR2 SYGVKD. The CDR3 coding sequence is TGTGCCATCAGTGGTAGCGGGGGTCAAGAGACCCAGTACTTC. It yields the protein CAISGSGGQETQYF.

DNA of the CDR3: TGTGCCAGCACCAAGTTCGAGGGGACTGAAGCTTTCTTT. Translating gives CASTKFEGTEAFF. V and J are TRBV12-3 or TRBV12-4 and TRBJ1-1; maybe TRBD1 (5 bases). The CDR3 is 13 residues long. Trimming removed 7 bases from V and 5 bases from J, with 14 bases in between.

The rearrangement joins TRBV6-5 to TRBJ1-2; 9 nucleotides line up with TRBD1. Germline V CDR1 and CDR2: MNHEY, SVGAGI. The CDR3 consists of 14 residues. V shed 3 bases and J 6 bases; nucleotides not matched to a gene: 5. The DNA for the CDR3 is TGTGCCAGCAGTTATGACAGGGGGGTAAATGGCTACACCTTC. Amino acid sequence: CASSYDRGVNGYTF.

This chain links TRBV4-1 with TRBJ1-1; TRBD1 is a possible D gene (6 bases). Trimming shortened V by 0 bases and J by 8 bases, and 10 bases separated the two germline ends. The CDR3 totals 13 residues. Germline assignment: CDR1 MGHRA and CDR2 YSYEKL. The CDR3 is CASSQDGGGEAFF. CDR3 DNA sequence: TGCGCCAGCAGCCAAGATGGAGGGGGAGAAGCTTTCTTT.

The chain recombines TRBV30 with TRBJ1-2; D is unresolved. The CDR3 has 13 residues. CDR1 and CDR2 (germline): GTSNPN, SVGIG (reference sequence). V was clipped by 3 bases and J by 4 bases, with 12 bases between them. CDR3 sequence: CAWRAPDFYGYTF. CDR3 nucleotides: TGTGCCTGGAGAGCCCCCGACTTCTATGGCTACACCTTC.

The chain joins TRBV15 to TRBJ2-4; 10 bases line up with TRBD1. CDR3 length: 17 amino acids. Trimming removed 0 bases from V and 8 bases from J; junction bases left unmatched: 10. Germline values: CDR1 LNHNV, CDR2 YYDKDF (reference sequence). CDR3 amino acids: CATSRDEGTGVLDIQYF. The CDR3 DNA sequence: TGTGCCACCAGCAGAGATGAAGGGACAGGGGTTTTGGACATTCAGTACTTC.

V is TRBV20-1 and J is TRBJ2-5; maybe TRBD2 (6 bases). Trimming stripped 2 bases from V and 1 base from J, with 26 bases between. Germline CDR1 and CDR2: DFQATT and SNEGSKA (reference sequence). The CDR3 consists of 19 residues. CDR3 in DNA: TGCAGTGCTAGATCCACCGGGACTCGGGTCATGGGTTTCCAAGAGACCCAGTACTTC. Translation gives CSARSTGTRVMGFQETQYF.

The chain carries TRBV29-1 and TRBJ2-7; 7 bases are a match to TRBD2. Germline values: CDR1 SQVTM, CDR2 ANQGSEA. The CDR3 totals 13 residues. V lost 4 bases, J lost 4 bases, and 7 bases stayed unmatched. Here the CDR3 DNA reads TGCAGCGTTGTTGGGGGGGGGAAGTACGAGCAGTACTTC. Residues: CSVVGGGKYEQYF.

This clonotype was detected a few times. This CDR3 is CASSSGTRSYEQYF. CDR3 nucleotide sequence: TGTGCCAGCAGCTCCGGGACCCGAAGCTACGAGCAGTACTTC. V is TRBV7-9 and J is TRBJ2-7; D may match TRBD1 or TRBD2 (5 bases each). Trimming removed 4 bases at V and 3 bases at J, with 13 bases between. From germline, CDR1 is SEHNR and CDR2 FQNEAQ (reference sequence). The CDR3 consists of 14 residues.

The gene calls are TRBV10-3 and TRBJ2-5, with TRBD2 matching over 10 bases. Germline V CDR1 and CDR2: ENHRY, SYGVKD. The CDR3 extends over 15 amino acids. J lost 3 bases, V lost 6 bases, and 7 bases had no gene match. CDR3 DNA sequence: TGTGCCATCAGCCCAGCGGGAGGGGTGAAAGAGACCCAGTACTTC. Its translation is CAISPAGGVKETQYF.

A few counts support this clonotype. The chain joins TRBV10-3 to TRBJ2-7, with 9 bases lining up with TRBD2. This CDR3 spans 16 amino acids. Unmatched junction bases numbered 5, after V lost 0 bases and J lost 2 bases. CDR1 is ENHRY, CDR2 SYGVKD, per germline. The CDR3 loop reads CAISESVAGDPYEQYF. The CDR3 DNA reads TGTGCCATCAGTGAGTCGGTAGCGGGGGACCCCTACGAGCAGTACTTC.

In this sample, this clonotype turned up a few times. This sequence joins TRBV7-2 and TRBJ2-1; no clear D gene. V was clipped by 2 bases and J by 7 bases, with 12 bases between them. The CDR3 extends over 14 amino acids. Germline V gene data show CDR1 as SGHTA and CDR2 as FQGNSA. The CDR3 region has the DNA TGTGCCAGCAGCTTAATGACGGCGCCGAATGAGCAGTTCTTC. Its translation: CASSLMTAPNEQFF.

This clonotype was counted only a few times. The chain recombines TRBV2 with TRBJ2-7, with TRBD1 matching 8 bases. Germline V lookup: CDR1 SNHLY, CDR2 FYNNEI. The CDR3 is made up of 15 amino acids. Unmatched junction bases numbered 12, after V lost 1 base and J lost 10 bases. The CDR3 reads CASSEGTGPLFVQYF. The DNA of the CDR3 is TGTGCCAGCAGTGAAGGGACAGGGCCGTTGTTCGTCCAGTACTTC. Looking up the rest from reference TRBV2 and TRBJ2-7 gives the full variable domain: EPEVTQTPSHQVTQMGQEVILRCVPISNHLYFYWYRQILGQKVEFLVSFYNNEISEKSEIFDDQFSVERPDGSNFTLKIRSTKLEDSAMYFCASSEGTGPLFVQYFGPGTRLTVT.

This rearrangement joins TRBV6-2 or TRBV6-3 to TRBJ2-7; D remains unclear. Germline V gives CDR1 MNHEY, CDR2 SVGEGT. With 4 bases removed from V and 6 bases from J, the gap between germline ends came to 10 bases. This CDR3 region has 12 residues. The CDR3 sequence: CASSFDWGEQYF. In nucleotides, the CDR3 is TGTGCCAGCAGTTTCGATTGGGGCGAGCAGTACTTC.

The chain links TRBV4-3 to TRBJ2-2; D remains unclear. Per germline, CDR1 LGHNA and CDR2 YSLEER. The CDR3 is 15 residues long. The V and J ends lost 4 bases and 6 bases respectively, with 15 bases between them. The CDR3 loop reads CASSRLKFLAGELFF. For the CDR3, the DNA is TGCGCCAGCAGCCGATTAAAATTCCTTGCCGGGGAGCTGTTTTTT.

This clonotype has only a few counts. The chain is built from TRBV10-3 and TRBJ2-7; either TRBD1 or TRBD2 may supply D (5 bases each). V dropped 6 bases and J dropped 2 bases, with 17 bases sitting between them. Germline V gene sequence: CDR1 ENHRY, CDR2 SYGVKD. The CDR3 consists of 15 residues. CDR3 protein: CAIREGFGPTYEQYF. In DNA, the CDR3 is TGTGCCATCAGAGAGGGGTTCGGGCCCACCTACGAGCAGTACTTC.

This clonotype was seen a handful of times. CDR3 sequence: CSVAGTGDKNTEAFF. The CDR3 nucleotides read TGCAGCGTTGCCGGGACAGGGGATAAGAACACTGAAGCTTTCTTT. The chain links TRBV29-1 to TRBJ1-1; TRBD1 agrees at 10 bases. V lost 4 bases, J lost 1 base, and 6 bases stayed unmatched. The CDR3 covers 15 residues. Looked up from germline, CDR1 is SQVTM and CDR2 is ANQGSEA.

This sequence joins TRBV9 and TRBJ2-4, with 7 bases identical to TRBD2. CDR1 and CDR2 from the germline V gene are SGDLS and YYNGEE. This CDR3 has 13 residues. V gave up 0 bases and J gave up 13 bases; unmatched junction bases: 7. This CDR3 reads CASSVGTRMEQYF. The CDR3 coding sequence is TGTGCCAGCAGCGTAGGGACTAGGATGGAGCAGTACTTC.

In this sample, this clonotype turned up many times. V is TRBV20-1 and J is TRBJ1-2; D gene ambiguous. The CDR3 is 14 residues long. Germline V CDR1 and CDR2: DFQATT, SNEGSKA (reference sequence). Trimming left V 3 bases short and J 4 bases short, with 15 bases between. Here the CDR3 DNA reads TGCAGTGCTAGTAGTCCTCGCAGGCGCTATGGCTACACCTTC. It specifies CSASSPRRRYGYTF.

This chain links TRBV7-9 with TRBJ2-1; either TRBD1 or TRBD2 may fit D (5 bases each). The V gene lost 2 bases and the J gene lost 6 bases, with 14 bases spanning the gap. The CDR3 is made up of 15 amino acids. Germline V gene sequence: CDR1 SEHNR, CDR2 FQNEAQ (reference sequence). The CDR3 region has the DNA TGTGCCAGCAGCTTAAGGGACGGGGCGGCCAATGAGCAGTTCTTC. It is translated as CASSLRDGAANEQFF.

Only a few counts were recorded for this clonotype. The chain is built from TRBV2 and TRBJ1-1; TRBD1 matches at 9 bases. Germline V gene sequence: CDR1 SNHLY, CDR2 FYNNEI. V lost 0 bases and J lost 1; bases outside the gene matches: 3. The CDR3 has 16 amino acids. The CDR3 nucleotides are TGTGCCAGCAGTGAAGCGGGGGGACAGGGGAACACTGAAGCTTTCTTT. Encoded protein: CASSEAGGQGNTEAFF.

This chain connects TRBV7-2 to TRBJ1-1, with 9 bases that match TRBD1. CDR1 and CDR2 (germline): SGHTA, FQGNSA. There are 13 residues in the CDR3. The J segment lost 10 bases and the V segment lost 3 bases, leaving 6 bases of the junction unmatched. CDR3 sequence (DNA): TGTGCCAGCAGCTTCCGGGACAGGGTTGGAGCTTTCTTT. It yields the protein CASSFRDRVGAFF.

The gene calls are TRBV24-1 and TRBJ1-2; possible D gene TRBD1, 5 bases. Germline V gives CDR1 KGHDR, CDR2 SFDVKD. The V end was cut by 9 bases, the J end by 6 bases, with 19 bases between. There are 14 residues in the CDR3. CDR3 nucleotides: TGTGCCACCTCCCGGGGGGGAACAGTGGATGGCTACACCTTC. Its protein product is CATSRGGTVDGYTF.

In its sample, this clonotype was seen a few times. V usage is TRBV7-2 and J usage is TRBJ2-3, with unresolved D. V was clipped by 0 bases and J by 2 bases, with 9 bases between them. Germline CDR1 reads SGHTA; CDR2 reads FQGNSA. The CDR3 is made up of 15 amino acids. The CDR3 protein is CASSLAGPNTDTQYF. CDR3 nucleotides: TGTGCCAGCAGCTTAGCTGGGCCGAACACAGATACGCAGTATTTT.

The gene calls are TRBV5-6 and TRBJ1-1; maybe TRBD1 (5 bases). This CDR3 is built from 16 residues. The V gene lost 4 bases and the J gene lost 8 bases, with 24 bases spanning the gap. The germline CDR1 and CDR2 sequences are SGHDT and YYEEEE. CDR3 loop: CASSTTGGLPTEEAFF. The CDR3 DNA reads as TGTGCCAGCAGCACGACGGGGGGTCTACCAACGGAGGAAGCTTTCTTT.

This sequence joins TRBV6-6 and TRBJ1-1; weak D call: TRBD1 (5 bases). This CDR3 is 15 amino acids long. With 2 bases removed from V and 1 base from J, the gap between germline ends came to 11 bases. The germline V gene has CDR1 MNHNY and CDR2 SVGAGI (reference sequence). The CDR3 reads CASSYKWGGNTEAFF. CDR3 DNA sequence: TGTGCCAGCAGTTACAAGTGGGGGGGGAACACTGAAGCTTTCTTT.

This clonotype was counted once. This chain uses TRBV20-1 with TRBJ2-7; D is unclear. The CDR3 totals 12 residues. Trimming left V 3 bases short and J 5 bases short, with 11 bases between. From germline, CDR1 is DFQATT and CDR2 SNEGSKA (reference sequence). The CDR3 spells CSASRRVHEQYF. CDR3 nucleotide sequence: TGCAGTGCTAGTCGTCGGGTGCACGAGCAGTACTTC.